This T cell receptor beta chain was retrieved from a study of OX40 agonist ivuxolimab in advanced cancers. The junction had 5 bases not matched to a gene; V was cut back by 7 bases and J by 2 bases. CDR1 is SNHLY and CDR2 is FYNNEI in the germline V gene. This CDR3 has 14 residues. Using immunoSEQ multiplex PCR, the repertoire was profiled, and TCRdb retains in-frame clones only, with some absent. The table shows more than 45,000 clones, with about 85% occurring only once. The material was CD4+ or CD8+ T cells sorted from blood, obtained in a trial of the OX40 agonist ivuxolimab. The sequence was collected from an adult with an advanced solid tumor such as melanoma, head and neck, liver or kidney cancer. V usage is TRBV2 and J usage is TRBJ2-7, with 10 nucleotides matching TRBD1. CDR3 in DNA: TGTGCCAGCATCCGGGACAGGGGTGCCTACGAGCAGTACTTC. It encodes CASIRDRGAYEQYF.